This record covers a single T cell receptor beta chain. The antigen is unknown. These data belong to a study of cytomegalovirus exposure and HLA in healthy donors. Study-wide points: Presence/absence analyses took donor sequencing depth as roughly uniform.

The study ran its PCR with 60 Vbeta and 13 Jbeta primers. The method was immunoSEQ multiplex PCR; TCRdb's version includes in-frame clones alone and lacks a portion of them. The table shows 150,000 to 200,000 clones, with about 80% occurring only once. The clonotype was recovered from a man aged 40-49 years in good health and CMV-seronegative. Sequencing used PBMCs.

CDR3 bases: TGTGCCAGCAGCCAAGATTTAACTTCTGGAGTCGGGGCAACTAATGAAAAACTGTTTTTT. It translates to CASSQDLTSGVGATNEKLFF. The V gene is TRBV4-2, the J gene TRBJ1-4, with D uncertain. Trimming shortened V by 0 bases and J by 0 bases, and 20 bases separated the two germline ends. In germline, CDR1 is LGHNA, CDR2 YNFKEQ. This CDR3 has 20 residues.